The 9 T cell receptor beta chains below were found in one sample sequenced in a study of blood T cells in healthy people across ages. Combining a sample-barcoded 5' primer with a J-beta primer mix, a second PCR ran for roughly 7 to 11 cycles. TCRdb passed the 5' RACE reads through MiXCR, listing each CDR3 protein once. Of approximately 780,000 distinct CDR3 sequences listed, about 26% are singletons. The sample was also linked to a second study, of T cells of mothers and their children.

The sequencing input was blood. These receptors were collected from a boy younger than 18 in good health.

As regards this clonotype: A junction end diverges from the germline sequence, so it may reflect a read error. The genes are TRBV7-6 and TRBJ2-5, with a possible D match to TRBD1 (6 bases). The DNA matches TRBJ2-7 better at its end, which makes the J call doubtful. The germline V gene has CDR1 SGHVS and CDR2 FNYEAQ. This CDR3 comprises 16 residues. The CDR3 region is CVSSLAYRTASYEQYF. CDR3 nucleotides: TGTGTCAGCAGCTTAGCTTACCGGACAGCTTCCTACGAGCAGTACTTC.

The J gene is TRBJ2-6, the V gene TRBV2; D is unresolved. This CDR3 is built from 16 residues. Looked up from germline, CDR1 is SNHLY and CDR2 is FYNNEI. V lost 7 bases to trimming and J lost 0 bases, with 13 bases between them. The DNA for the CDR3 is TGTGCCAGCAATCCCGCCCAATTCTCTGGGGCCAACGTCCTGACTTTC. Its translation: CASNPAQFSGANVLTF.

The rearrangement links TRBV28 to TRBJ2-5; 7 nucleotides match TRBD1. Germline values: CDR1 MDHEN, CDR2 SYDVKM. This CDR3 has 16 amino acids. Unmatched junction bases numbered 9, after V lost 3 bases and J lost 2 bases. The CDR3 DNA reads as TGTGCCAGCAGTTTGAGCTCGGGACAGATACAAGAGACCCAGTACTTC. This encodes CASSLSSGQIQETQYF.

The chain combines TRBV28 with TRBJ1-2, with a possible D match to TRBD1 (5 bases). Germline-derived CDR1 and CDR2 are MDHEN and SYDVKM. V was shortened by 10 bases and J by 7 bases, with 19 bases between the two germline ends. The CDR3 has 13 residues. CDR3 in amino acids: CATTASGYSGYTF. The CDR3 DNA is TGTGCCACCACAGCCTCAGGGTATAGTGGCTACACCTTC.

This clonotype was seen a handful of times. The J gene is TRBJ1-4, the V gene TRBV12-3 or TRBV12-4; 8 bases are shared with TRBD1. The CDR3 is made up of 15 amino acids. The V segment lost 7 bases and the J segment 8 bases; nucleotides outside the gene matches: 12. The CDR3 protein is CASTRTGQGWEKLFF. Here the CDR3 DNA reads TGTGCCAGCACCCGGACCGGACAGGGATGGGAAAAACTGTTTTTT.

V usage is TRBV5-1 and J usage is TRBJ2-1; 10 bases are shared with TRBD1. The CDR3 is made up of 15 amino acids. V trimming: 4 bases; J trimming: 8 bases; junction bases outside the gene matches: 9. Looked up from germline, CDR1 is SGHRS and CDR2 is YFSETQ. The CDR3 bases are TGCGCCAGCAGCGGCCGGGACAGGGGTTTTCATGAGCAGTTCTTC. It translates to CASSGRDRGFHEQFF.

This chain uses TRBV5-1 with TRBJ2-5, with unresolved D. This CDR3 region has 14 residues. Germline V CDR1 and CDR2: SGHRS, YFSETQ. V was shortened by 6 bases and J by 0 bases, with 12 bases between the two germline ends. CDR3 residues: CASNTNPYQETQYF. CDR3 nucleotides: TGCGCCAGCAACACGAACCCGTACCAAGAGACCCAGTACTTC.

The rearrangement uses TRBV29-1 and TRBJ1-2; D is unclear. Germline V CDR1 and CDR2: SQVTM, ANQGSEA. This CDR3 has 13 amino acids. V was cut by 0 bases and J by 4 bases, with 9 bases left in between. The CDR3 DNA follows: TGCAGCGTTGAAGAAGTCACCACCTATGGCTACACCTTC. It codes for CSVEEVTTYGYTF.

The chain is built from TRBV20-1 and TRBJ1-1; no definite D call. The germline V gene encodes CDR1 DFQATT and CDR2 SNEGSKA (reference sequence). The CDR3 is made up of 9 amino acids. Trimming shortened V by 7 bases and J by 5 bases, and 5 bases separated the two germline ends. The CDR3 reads CSVKTEAFF. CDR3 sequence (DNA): TGCAGTGTTAAAACTGAAGCTTTCTTT.